This TCR beta chain was recorded in a study of blood T cells in healthy people across ages. The second PCR ran roughly 6 to 11 cycles with a sample-barcoded 5' primer and J-beta primers. Each TCR beta cDNA got a 12-nucleotide random molecular identifier. In TCRdb, the 5' RACE reads were re-called with MiXCR into one record per CDR3 protein. Of some 900,000 distinct CDR3 sequences in the sample, roughly 43% were seen once. Many counts were recorded for this clonotype. Per germline, CDR1 SGHTA and CDR2 FQGNSA. With 4 bases removed from V and 0 bases from J, the gap between germline ends came to 14 bases. This CDR3 has 16 residues.

Sample: blood. This receptor was taken from a young man in good health. The V call is TRBV7-2, the J call TRBJ2-3; no reliable D call. The CDR3 loop reads CASSSPQVPSTDTQYF. For the CDR3, the DNA is TGTGCCAGCAGCTCACCCCAGGTTCCCAGCACAGATACGCAGTATTTT.